This TCR beta chain was documented in a study of T-cell reconstitution after alpha-beta-depleted transplantation in children (TCRdb year 2016). Broadly, across the study: Using TCR repertoire profiling, the study followed T-cell immune reconstitution in a quantitative way in children after TCRalphabeta/CD19-depleted allogeneic hematopoietic cell transplantation.

According to the study, the label for this sample's treatment or condition signals: allogeneic hematopoietic cell transplantation with graft depleted of TCRalphabeta T cells and CD19 B cells. The children who served as transplant recipients had been given grafts of TCRalphabeta/CD19-depleted allogeneic hematopoietic cells. Turning to this clonotype: Its target antigen remains unknown. Qualities for individual bases were not recorded, and no much larger clone is one base off.

Study-wide conclusions, independent of this receptor: Apparently early alphabetaT-cell count recovery about two months after transplant reportedly relied on only several hundred rapidly expanded clones derived from non-depleted graft cells. The frequencies of hyperexpanded clones fell over the following months, and after one year, T-cell counts and TCRbeta diversity were mostly attributed to newly produced T cells. The high TCRbeta diversity at day 60 in some patients was ascribed to recipient T cells and intrathymic progenitors that had survived conditioning.

Library preparation employed PCR. TCRdb records Illumina HiSeq 2500 as the sequencer. Molecular barcoding was employed in the preparation of TCR libraries, with unique molecular identifiers being used to normalize TCRbeta repertoire quantification. TCRdb redid the processing of the public reads, applying fastp at Q25 and MiXCR, and retained in-frame beta chains. One record per CDR3 amino acid sequence lists the most common genes and DNA. This sample lists more than 100,000 distinct CDR3 sequences; under 25% were detected once. Roughly 10% of the sample lies in the top ten. This receptor was taken from a male patient aged 2 to 9 who had a stem cell transplant for chronic granulomatous disease, so the T cells may come from the graft donor. Sequenced here: PBMCs, mostly from graft donor cells, sampled 180 days after TCRalphabeta/CD19-depleted stem cell transplant.

The CDR3 protein is CASRGLGTDTQYF. The DNA sequence is TGTGCCAGCAGAGGTCTCGGCACAGATACGCAGTATTTT. This receptor chain uses TRBV5-4 and TRBJ2-3, with no reliable assignment of the D segment. Per the germline V gene (reference sequence), SGHNT is the CDR1 and YYREEE is the CDR2. V is clipped by 5 bases and J by 1 base, and the sequence between their germline boundaries is 8 bases long. Inclusive of the bounding cysteine and phenylalanine, the CDR3 is 13 residues long. Kept here is only the CDR3 DNA, which spans 39 bases and is read in frame from base 1.